One and the same sample provided the 31 T cell receptor beta chains below, sequenced in a study of blood T cell repertoires in COVID-19. The table came from immunoSEQ multiplex PCR; TCRdb's copy has only in-frame clones and leaves some out. The sample yields approximately 290,000 clones, about nine tenths seen once. The specimen sequenced was peripheral blood. These TCRs come from a man aged 18 to 30 with active or convalescent COVID-19.

The CDR3 loop reads CASSHGTSGGAYNEQFF. In nucleotides, the CDR3 is TGCGCCAGCAGCCACGGGACTAGCGGGGGAGCCTACAATGAGCAGTTCTTC. The V call is TRBV5-1, the J call TRBJ2-1; the match to TRBD2 covers 14 bases. The germline V gene encodes CDR1 SGHRS and CDR2 YFSETQ. V was clipped by 4 bases and J by 2 bases; unmatched bases: 5. The CDR3 sequence is 17 residues long.

The CDR3: CASSLGTGGYGNEQFF. CDR3 in DNA: TGTGCCAGCAGTTTGGGGACAGGGGGTTACGGCAATGAGCAGTTCTTC. V usage is TRBV27 and J usage is TRBJ2-1, with TRBD1 matching 11 bases. CDR1 and CDR2 from the germline V gene are MNHEY and SMNVEV (reference sequence). Trimming took 3 bases from V and 6 from J; bases not matched to a gene: 7. The CDR3 loop spans 16 amino acids.

The chain couples TRBV5-1 to TRBJ1-2, with D perhaps TRBD1 (6 bases). The length of the CDR3 is 14 residues. Trimming cost V 3 bases and J 4 bases, with 13 bases left between them. CDR1 is SGHRS, CDR2 YFSETQ, per germline. CDR3 residues: CASSYSGVAYGYTF. The CDR3 DNA reads TGCGCCAGCAGCTACTCAGGGGTGGCCTATGGCTACACCTTC.

There are a few counts of this clone. The chain carries TRBV4-3 and TRBJ2-7; D gene uncertain. V shed 0 bases and J shed 1 base, with 10 bases lying between them. Germline loops: CDR1 LGHNA, CDR2 YSLEER. The CDR3 runs to 15 residues. The CDR3 region is CASSQDRDISYEQYF. The CDR3 DNA follows: TGCGCCAGCAGCCAAGATAGAGACATTTCCTACGAGCAGTACTTC.

Here the CDR3 DNA reads TGTGCCAGCAGTTCGGACAGGGGGGACAATCAGCCCCAGCATTTT. Its translation: CASSSDRGDNQPQHF. The chain combines TRBV6-5 with TRBJ1-5; TRBD1 aligns across 10 bases. This CDR3 spans 15 amino acids. Germline V CDR1 and CDR2: MNHEY, SVGAGI. Trimming at V came to 4 bases and at J to 3 bases, leaving 3 bases not matched to a gene.

About this clone: One junction end disagrees with the germline gene, perhaps due to a read error. The V gene is TRBV19, the J gene TRBJ1-5; D call uncertain. Germline V gene sequence: CDR1 LNHDA, CDR2 SQIVND (reference sequence). This CDR3 has 13 residues. Here the CDR3 DNA reads TGTGCCAGTAGTTTAGACACTAATCAGCCCCAGCATTTT. This codes for CASSLDTNQPQHF.

The chain links TRBV11-1 to TRBJ1-3; D perhaps matches TRBD1 (5 bases). The CDR3 has 13 amino acids. The germline V gene has CDR1 SGHAT and CDR2 FQDESV (reference sequence). The V end lost 3 bases, the J end lost 4 bases, and 7 bases lay between the germline ends. CDR3 DNA: TGTGCCAGCAGCTTGCCAGGGGGAAACACCATATATTTT. It codes for CASSLPGGNTIYF.

The rearrangement links TRBV25-1 to TRBJ2-3, with 8 bases aligning to TRBD1. V dropped 8 bases and J dropped 3; count of bases not matched to a gene: 7. Germline CDR1 is MGHDK and CDR2 is SYGVNS. This CDR3 comprises 14 residues. The CDR3 DNA follows: TGTGCCAGCTCACGGACAGGGCGAACAGATACGCAGTATTTT. This sequence encodes CASSRTGRTDTQYF.

The rearrangement links TRBV19 to TRBJ2-1; 10 nucleotides agree with TRBD2. Germline CDR1 and CDR2: LNHDA and SQIVND (reference sequence). V gave up 7 bases and J gave up 5 bases; unmatched junction bases: 8. The CDR3 is 15 residues long. CDR3 loop: CASKTGLAIHNEQFF. CDR3 DNA sequence: TGTGCCAGTAAGACGGGACTAGCGATCCACAATGAGCAGTTCTTC.

The chain uses TRBV29-1 and TRBJ2-2, with TRBD1 as a possible D gene (5 bases). The germline V and J ends were trimmed by 4 bases and 7 bases, with 13 bases remaining between them. This CDR3 comprises 13 residues. The germline CDR1 and CDR2 sequences are SQVTM and ANQGSEA. The CDR3 spells CSVGGFTDGELFF. The CDR3 DNA is TGCAGCGTTGGGGGCTTCACCGACGGGGAGCTGTTTTTT.

V is TRBV4-1 and J is TRBJ1-2, with 9 positions matching TRBD1. The ends lost 1 base at V and 1 base at J; junction bases unmatched: 1. Germline V gene sequence: CDR1 MGHRA, CDR2 YSYEKL. The length of the CDR3 is 15 residues. The CDR3 DNA reads TGCGCCAGCAGCCAAGGGACAGGGGTTAACTATGGCTACACCTTC. It is translated as CASSQGTGVNYGYTF.

The CDR3: CASSLGGGAVTEAFF. CDR3 bases: TGCGCCAGCAGCTTGGGTGGTGGGGCGGTCACTGAAGCTTTCTTT. The chain recombines TRBV5-1 with TRBJ1-1; weak D call: TRBD1 (5 bases). The CDR3 extends over 15 amino acids. Trimming removed 0 bases from V and 4 bases from J, with 13 bases in between. From germline, CDR1 is SGHRS and CDR2 YFSETQ.

V is TRBV6-5 and J is TRBJ1-1; possible D gene TRBD1, 5 bases. CDR1 MNHEY and CDR2 SVGAGI come from the germline V gene. The CDR3 has 12 amino acids. V was cut by 7 bases and J by 3 bases, with 9 bases left in between. CDR3 sequence: CASIREDTEAFF. In nucleotides, the CDR3 is TGTGCCAGCATCAGGGAGGACACTGAAGCTTTCTTT.

V usage is TRBV3-1 (or the pseudogene TRBV3-2) and J usage is TRBJ2-3; 10 bases line up with TRBD2. This CDR3 has 15 residues. The trim removed 1 base at V and 3 bases at J, leaving 1 base unmatched. Germline V lookup: CDR1 LGHDT, CDR2 YNNKEL (reference sequence). The CDR3 DNA sequence: TGTGCCAGCAGCCAAGGGACTAGCGGAACAGATACGCAGTATTTT. It specifies CASSQGTSGTDTQYF.

Of note for this clone: The sample contains more than one DNA sequence encoding this CDR3. The chain couples TRBV27 to TRBJ2-1, with D maybe TRBD2 (7 bases). Trimming cost V 11 bases and J 4 bases, with 27 bases left between them. This CDR3 has 17 amino acids. Per germline, CDR1 MNHEY and CDR2 SMNVEV (reference sequence). The CDR3 loop is CACCLGTGGRGYNEQFF. The CDR3 DNA reads as TGTGCCTGCTGTTTAGGGACTGGGGGGCGGGGGTACAATGAGCAGTTCTTC.

V is TRBV7-2 and J is TRBJ2-1, with 7 bases lining up with TRBD2. V gave up 7 bases and J gave up 7 bases; unmatched junction bases: 10. The CDR3 has 14 amino acids. Germline CDR1 reads SGHTA; CDR2 reads FQGNSA. CDR3 sequence (DNA): TGTGCCAGCATTAAGCGGGACGTTGGGAATGAGCAGTTCTTC. Translating gives CASIKRDVGNEQFF.

J is TRBJ2-1 and V is TRBV19; 10 positions match TRBD1. Germline loops: CDR1 LNHDA, CDR2 SQIVND (reference sequence). Trimming removed 5 bases from V and 2 bases from J; junction bases left unmatched: 9. The CDR3 is 17 residues long. The CDR3 DNA sequence: TGTGCCAGTAGTCCCTACGCGGGACAGGGGACCTACAATGAGCAGTTCTTC. Translating it yields CASSPYAGQGTYNEQFF.

The J gene is TRBJ2-1, the V gene TRBV7-2, with TRBD2 matching 15 bases. After removal of 3 bases from V and 10 bases from J, the junction contained 7 bases not matched to a gene. Germline-derived CDR1 and CDR2 are SGHTA and FQGNSA. CDR3 length: 16 amino acids. CDR3 DNA sequence: TGTGCCAGCAGCTTTCGGACTAGCGGGGGGGCCTTAGAGCAGTTCTTC. It encodes CASSFRTSGGALEQFF.

The gene calls are TRBV7-9 and TRBJ2-1; 11 nucleotides line up with TRBD2. The CDR3 has 14 residues. CDR1 is SEHNR and CDR2 is FQNEAQ in the germline V gene (reference sequence). J was trimmed by 10 bases and V by 6 bases; bases with no gene match: 8. The CDR3 region has the DNA TGTGCCAGCAGTACTAGCGGGAGAACAGGAGAGCAGTTCTTC. This codes for CASSTSGRTGEQFF.

V is TRBV18 and J is TRBJ1-5; 9 bases map to TRBD1. In germline, CDR1 is KGHSH, CDR2 LQKENI. CDR3 length equals 15 residues. Unmatched junction bases numbered 2, after V lost 5 bases and J lost 0 bases. CDR3 loop: CASSGQGYSNQPQHF. CDR3 in DNA: TGTGCCAGCTCAGGACAGGGGTATAGCAATCAGCCCCAGCATTTT.

The V gene is TRBV27, the J gene TRBJ2-7, with 7 bases fitting TRBD1. Germline CDR1 and CDR2: MNHEY and SMNVEV (reference sequence). Trimming took 2 bases from V and 4 from J; bases not matched to a gene: 5. The CDR3 has 14 amino acids. CDR3 nucleotide sequence: TGTGCCAGCAGTTTAGGCCAGGGGGTGTACGAGCAGTACTTC. This gives the protein CASSLGQGVYEQYF.

The rearrangement uses TRBV7-2 and TRBJ2-3, with D unclear. The CDR3 sequence is 13 residues long. V gave up 3 bases and J gave up 4 bases, with 8 bases separating them. The V gene's germline CDR1 is SGHTA and CDR2 FQGNSA. The CDR3 here is CASSFQHPDTQYF. The CDR3 DNA sequence: TGTGCCAGCAGCTTCCAACATCCAGATACGCAGTATTTT.

V is TRBV14 and J is TRBJ2-3; TRBD1 matches at 10 bases. Trimming cost V 1 base and J 2 bases; bases outside gene matches: 12. Germline-derived CDR1 and CDR2 are SGHDN and FVKESK. CDR3 length: 19 amino acids. In DNA form, the CDR3 reads TGTGCCAGCAGCCAAGCCGCCACGAGACAGGGGGCGTCCACAGATACGCAGTATTTT. Its protein is CASSQAATRQGASTDTQYF. The whole variable domain, filled in from reference TRBV14 and TRBJ2-3, reads EAGVTQFPSHSVIEKGQTVTLRCDPISGHDNLYWYRRVMGKEIKFLLHFVKESKQDESGMPNNRFLAERTGGTYSTLKVQPAELEDSGVYFCASSQAATRQGASTDTQYFGPGTRLTVL.

The chain couples TRBV5-5 to TRBJ2-7, with D tentatively TRBD2 (7 bases). The germline V and J ends were trimmed by 0 bases and 7 bases, with 29 bases remaining between them. Per the germline V gene, CDR1 is SGHKS and CDR2 is YYEKEE (reference sequence). CDR3 length: 19 residues. In DNA form, the CDR3 reads TGTGCCAGCAGCTTGGGACCCACTGGGAGGGGGATCCAATGGAGGGAGCAGTACTTC. Its translation is CASSLGPTGRGIQWREQYF.

The chain recombines TRBV27 with TRBJ2-7; TRBD1 agrees at 10 bases. This CDR3 spans 12 amino acids. V shed 10 bases, J shed 4 bases, and the junction held 4 bases outside the gene matches. Germline V gene lookup returns CDR1 MNHEY and CDR2 SMNVEV (reference sequence). This CDR3 is CATGQGGYEQYF. CDR3 sequence (DNA): TGTGCCACCGGACAGGGGGGTTACGAGCAGTACTTC.

V gene TRBV14 combines with J gene TRBJ2-7, with TRBD2 as a possible D gene (5 bases). Germline V CDR1 and CDR2: SGHDN, FVKESK. This CDR3 spans 13 amino acids. V was trimmed by 3 bases and J by 2 bases, leaving 8 bases between them. The CDR3 loop reads CASSQRVAYEQYF. In DNA, the CDR3 is TGTGCCAGCAGCCAGCGGGTCGCCTACGAGCAGTACTTC.

The J gene is TRBJ2-1, the V gene TRBV19, with 8 nucleotides matching TRBD1. J was trimmed by 6 bases and V by 4 bases; bases with no gene match: 8. The CDR3 runs to 15 residues. Germline V gene lookup returns CDR1 LNHDA and CDR2 SQIVND (reference sequence). DNA for the CDR3: TGTGCCAGTAGTACCCGGACAGGGAAAATCAATGAGCAGTTCTTC. Its translation: CASSTRTGKINEQFF.

This clone is a singleton in its sample. The gene calls are TRBV6-5 and TRBJ2-2; D possibly corresponds to TRBD2 (7 bases). Between the trimmed V and J ends, which lost 8 bases and 6 bases, there was a span of 19 bases. Germline V gene data show CDR1 as MNHEY and CDR2 as SVGAGI. This CDR3 region has 15 residues. The CDR3 loop is CASGEGEGAAGELFF. In DNA form, the CDR3 reads TGTGCCAGCGGGGAGGGGGAGGGTGCCGCCGGGGAGCTGTTTTTT.

V gene TRBV6-5 combines with J gene TRBJ2-3; 7 bases map to TRBD1. There are 15 residues in the CDR3. The germline gives CDR1 MNHEY, CDR2 SVGAGI. Trimming took 5 bases from V and 0 from J; bases not matched to a gene: 5. This CDR3 reads CASSTQGQSTDTQYF. As DNA, the CDR3 is TGTGCCAGCAGTACCCAGGGACAGAGCACAGATACGCAGTATTTT.

This sequence joins TRBV6-5 and TRBJ2-3; a weak D match, TRBD1 (5 bases). The V end was cut by 10 bases, the J end by 1 base, with 15 bases between. The CDR3 is 14 amino acids. Germline V gives CDR1 MNHEY, CDR2 SVGAGI. The CDR3 nucleotides are TGTGCCACCAGCAGGGTTGAAGGCACAGATACGCAGTATTTT. Protein: CATSRVEGTDTQYF.

The chain combines TRBV3-1 (or the pseudogene TRBV3-2) with TRBJ2-7; 13 positions agree with TRBD2. The CDR3 is 15 amino acids. J lost 5 bases, V lost 4 bases, and 5 bases had no gene match. CDR1 is LGHDT and CDR2 is YNNKEL in the germline V gene (reference sequence). The CDR3 sequence is CASSPGTSGKDEQYF. For the CDR3, the DNA is TGTGCCAGCAGCCCTGGGACTAGCGGGAAGGACGAGCAGTACTTC.